One sample yielded the 20 T cell receptor beta chains listed below, sequenced in a study of shared clonotypes between healthy human individuals. Naive CD8 populations comprised CD45RO-negative cells positively selected for CCR7, excluding terminally differentiated effector memory CD45RA+ cells. Produced via immunoSEQ multiplex PCR; TCRdb's table is partial and in-frame only. The data contain about 580,000 clones, 98% of them seen just once; the ten biggest clones take up 0.3%. The specimen was naive CD8+ T cells sorted from blood. The receptors here all came from a man under 40 in good health.

The CDR3 here is CASSEFGYRGNQPQHF. The DNA of the CDR3 is TGTGCCAGCAGTGAATTCGGTTACAGGGGGAATCAGCCCCAGCATTTT. The chain links TRBV2 to TRBJ1-5; 8 bases fit TRBD1. V was pared by 2 bases and J by 4 bases, with 7 bases of the junction left unmatched. The CDR3 has 16 residues. In germline, CDR1 is SNHLY, CDR2 FYNNEI.

V usage is TRBV28 and J usage is TRBJ2-7; possible D gene TRBD2, 5 bases. Germline-derived CDR1 and CDR2 are MDHEN and SYDVKM. This CDR3 spans 11 amino acids. V was trimmed by 6 bases and J by 6 bases, leaving 9 bases between them. CDR3 DNA sequence: TGTGCCAGCAGGGAGGCGGTCGAGCAGTACTTC. Translated: CASREAVEQYF.

The chain employs TRBV27 and TRBJ2-1, with 9 bases aligning to TRBD2. Germline V gene lookup returns CDR1 MNHEY and CDR2 SMNVEV (reference sequence). V was pared by 2 bases and J by 5 bases, with 13 bases of the junction left unmatched. CDR3 size: 18 residues. The CDR3 region has the DNA TGTGCCAGCAGTTTACCTCCCGGCGCGGGAGGGCCCCACAATGAGCAGTTCTTC. As protein: CASSLPPGAGGPHNEQFF.

J is TRBJ2-2 and V is TRBV2; TRBD2 matches 13 bases. CDR1 is SNHLY and CDR2 is FYNNEI in the germline V gene. After removal of 6 bases from V and 0 bases from J, the junction contained 7 bases not matched to a gene. This CDR3 region has 18 residues. The CDR3 DNA reads TGTGCCAGCAGGTGGACTAGCGGGAGTGTTGCGAACACCGGGGAGCTGTTTTTT. Translation gives CASRWTSGSVANTGELFF.

The rearrangement uses TRBV7-9 and TRBJ2-7; no clear D gene. V was shortened by 5 bases and J by 1 base, with 12 bases between the two germline ends. The V gene's germline CDR1 is SEHNR and CDR2 FQNEAQ (reference sequence). The CDR3 totals 14 residues. The CDR3 protein is CASSVVEKSYEQYF. CDR3 coding DNA: TGTGCCAGCAGCGTCGTTGAGAAGTCCTACGAGCAGTACTTC.

The chain links TRBV28 to TRBJ2-7; 8 nucleotides match TRBD1. CDR1 is MDHEN and CDR2 is SYDVKM in the germline V gene. With 1 base clipped from V and 2 bases from J, the junction kept 7 bases outside the gene matches. This CDR3 is built from 16 residues. This CDR3 reads CASSLFAGQGPYEQYF. The CDR3 coding sequence is TGTGCCAGCAGTTTATTTGCCGGACAGGGCCCCTACGAGCAGTACTTC. Supplemented by reference TRBV28 and TRBJ2-7, the full variable domain reads DVKVTQSSRYLVKRTGEKVFLECVQDMDHENMFWYRQDPGLGLRLIYFSYDVKMKEKGDIPEGYSVSREKKERFSLILESASTNQTSMYLCASSLFAGQGPYEQYFGPGTRLTVT.

The rearrangement uses TRBV5-6 and TRBJ2-6; D unresolved. The length of the CDR3 is 18 residues. Looked up from germline, CDR1 is SGHDT and CDR2 is YYEEEE. The V gene lost 1 base and the J gene lost 0 bases, with 14 bases spanning the gap. The CDR3 DNA is TGTGCCAGCAGCTTGAACCTTGTCGCCTACTCTGGGGCCAACGTCCTGACTTTC. Protein: CASSLNLVAYSGANVLTF.

The chain couples TRBV7-8 to TRBJ2-3; D might be TRBD2 (6 bases). Trimming took off 3 bases at V and 2 bases at J, with 9 bases between the two ends. This CDR3 is built from 14 residues. Germline CDR1 SGHVS, CDR2 FQNEAQ. CDR3 nucleotide sequence: TGTGCCAGCAGCTTTTGGGAGGACACAGATACGCAGTATTTT. This gives the protein CASSFWEDTDTQYF.

The chain couples TRBV23-1 to TRBJ2-5; D remains unclear. TRBV23-1 is treated as an ORF (open reading frame) with a function not yet certain. V lost 7 bases, J lost 1 base, and 16 bases lay in between. The CDR3 consists of 15 residues. This CDR3 is CASILLMRSQETQYF. Written as DNA, the CDR3 is TGCGCCAGCATCCTACTTATGCGCAGCCAAGAGACCCAGTACTTC.

V gene TRBV9 combines with J gene TRBJ1-4; 9 nucleotides agree with TRBD1. V dropped 0 bases and J dropped 8; count of bases not matched to a gene: 5. The CDR3 length is 15 residues. Germline V CDR1 and CDR2: SGDLS, YYNGEE. CDR3 coding DNA: TGTGCCAGCAGCGTAGAAGGGACAGGGAACGAAAAACTGTTTTTT. Its translation: CASSVEGTGNEKLFF.

The chain uses TRBV14 and TRBJ2-1; tentative D call: TRBD2 (6 bases). V was shortened by 1 base and J by 3 bases, with 10 bases between the two germline ends. CDR1 and CDR2 (germline): SGHDN, FVKESK. The CDR3 is 15 amino acids. In DNA form, the CDR3 reads TGTGCCAGCAGCCAAGTCCAGCGGGTCTACAATGAGCAGTTCTTC. Translated, it gives CASSQVQRVYNEQFF.

This clone was seen a single time. V is TRBV29-1 and J is TRBJ2-7, with D possibly matching TRBD1 (6 bases). Germline CDR1 is SQVTM and CDR2 is ANQGSEA. The CDR3 is made up of 16 amino acids. V was cut by 3 bases and J by 4 bases, with 22 bases left in between. The CDR3 coding sequence is TGCAGCGTTGACGTTGTCGGTAAGGCAGGGGAATACGAGCAGTACTTC. Translation: CSVDVVGKAGEYEQYF.

The chain couples TRBV27 to TRBJ1-4; D might be TRBD1 (6 bases). The germline V gene has CDR1 MNHEY and CDR2 SMNVEV (reference sequence). The CDR3 loop spans 14 amino acids. V lost 5 bases and J lost 4, with 11 bases in between. CDR3: CASSPGGLNEKLFF. For the CDR3, the DNA is TGTGCCAGCAGTCCGGGGGGGCTTAATGAAAAACTGTTTTTT.

V gene TRBV27 combines with J gene TRBJ2-1; TRBD2 is a possible D gene (6 bases). Per germline, CDR1 MNHEY and CDR2 SMNVEV (reference sequence). Trimming left V 3 bases short and J 6 bases short, with 21 bases between. The CDR3 totals 17 residues. CDR3 nucleotide sequence: TGTGCCAGCAGTTTGAAGGGACTTTCTTATCGGGTCAATGAGCAGTTCTTC. The encoded protein is CASSLKGLSYRVNEQFF.

This sequence joins TRBV7-2 and TRBJ2-7; unclear D gene. The CDR3 length is 11 residues. With 8 bases removed from V and 2 bases from J, the gap between germline ends came to 7 bases. Looked up from germline, CDR1 is SGHTA and CDR2 is FQGNSA. CDR3 amino acids: CASCETYEQYF. In DNA, the CDR3 is TGTGCCAGCTGCGAGACCTACGAGCAGTACTTC.

The CDR3 DNA follows: TGCGCCAGCAGTGAGGATGGGGGTACACAAGAGACCCAGTACTTC. As protein: CASSEDGGTQETQYF. The chain uses TRBV10-2 and TRBJ2-5; either TRBD1 or TRBD2 may supply D (5 bases each). Germline lookup yields CDR1 WSHSY and CDR2 SAAADI. This CDR3 contains 15 residues. V was cut by 2 bases and J by 2 bases, with 12 bases left in between.

CDR3: CASSVGTGKGHEQYF. The CDR3 region has the DNA TGTGCCAGCAGCGTAGGGACAGGGAAGGGACATGAGCAGTACTTC. This chain uses TRBV9 with TRBJ2-7; 8 positions agree with TRBD1. The CDR3 length is 15 residues. Trimming took 0 bases from V and 7 from J; bases not matched to a gene: 9. Germline CDR1 is SGDLS and CDR2 is YYNGEE.

As concerns this clone: Other DNA sequences in the same sample also yield this CDR3. The rearrangement joins TRBV4-1 to TRBJ2-7, with D hard to call. V lost 0 bases and J 2 bases, leaving 8 bases between the germline ends. The CDR3 covers 14 residues. Germline CDR1 reads MGHRA; CDR2 reads YSYEKL. The CDR3 spells CASSQDPGTYEQYF. DNA for the CDR3: TGCGCCAGCAGCCAAGATCCAGGTACCTACGAGCAGTACTTC.

As concerns this clone: The sample carries other DNA sequences with the same CDR3. V usage is TRBV29-1 and J usage is TRBJ2-2; D might be TRBD2 (6 bases). Germline values: CDR1 SQVTM, CDR2 ANQGSEA. This CDR3 is built from 12 residues. Trimming cost V 3 bases and J 5 bases, with 7 bases left between them. CDR3: CSVDGGTGELFF. The CDR3 region has the DNA TGCAGCGTTGACGGGGGAACCGGGGAGCTGTTTTTT.

As concerns this clone: At one of its ends the junction is not consistent with the germline gene, which may arise from a read error. The CDR3 spells CASSSTSGVFF. The CDR3 DNA reads as TGTGCCAGCAGCAGCACTAGTGGCGTCTTCTTC. The chain has TRBV7-9 and TRBJ2-7; D might be TRBD2 (5 bases). The CDR3 length is 11 residues. Germline V gene data show CDR1 as SEHNR and CDR2 as FQNEAQ (reference sequence). Looking up the rest from reference TRBV7-9 and TRBJ2-7 gives the full variable domain: DTGVSQNPRHKITKRGQNVTFRCDPISEHNRLYWYRQTLGQGPEFLTYFQNEAQLEKSRLLSDRFSAERPKGSFSTLEIQRTEQGDSAMYLCASSSTSGVFFGPGTRLTVT.